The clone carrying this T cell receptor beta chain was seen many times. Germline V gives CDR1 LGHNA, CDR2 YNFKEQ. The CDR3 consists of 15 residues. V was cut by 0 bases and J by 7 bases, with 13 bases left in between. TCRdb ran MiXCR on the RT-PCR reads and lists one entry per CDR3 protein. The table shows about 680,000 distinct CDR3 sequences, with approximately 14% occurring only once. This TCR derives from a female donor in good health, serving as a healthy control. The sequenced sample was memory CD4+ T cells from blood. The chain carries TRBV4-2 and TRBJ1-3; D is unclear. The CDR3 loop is CASSQDLGQANTIYF. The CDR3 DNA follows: TGTGCCAGCAGCCAAGATCTTGGGCAGGCCAACACCATATATTTT.